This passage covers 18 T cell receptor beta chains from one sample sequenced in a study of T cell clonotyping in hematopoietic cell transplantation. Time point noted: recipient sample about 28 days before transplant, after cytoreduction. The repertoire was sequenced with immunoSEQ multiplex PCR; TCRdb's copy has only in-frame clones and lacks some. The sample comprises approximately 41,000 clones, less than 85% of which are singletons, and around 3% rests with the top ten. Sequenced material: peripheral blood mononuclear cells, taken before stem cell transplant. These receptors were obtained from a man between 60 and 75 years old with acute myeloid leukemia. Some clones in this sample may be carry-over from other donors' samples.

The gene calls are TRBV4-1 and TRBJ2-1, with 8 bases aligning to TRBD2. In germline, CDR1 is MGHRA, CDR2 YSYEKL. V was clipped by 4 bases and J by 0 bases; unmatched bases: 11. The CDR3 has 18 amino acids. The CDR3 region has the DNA TGCGCCAGCAGCCCTTTCACCGGGGGGGCCGGCTCCTACAATGAGCAGTTCTTC. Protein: CASSPFTGGAGSYNEQFF.

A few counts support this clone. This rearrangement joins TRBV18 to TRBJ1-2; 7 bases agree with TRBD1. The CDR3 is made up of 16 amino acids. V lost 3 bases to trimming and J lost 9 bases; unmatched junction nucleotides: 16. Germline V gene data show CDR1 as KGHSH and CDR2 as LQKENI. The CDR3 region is CASSPGTALRGGSYTF. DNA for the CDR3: TGTGCCAGCTCACCGGGGACAGCGCTTAGGGGGGGAAGCTACACCTTC.

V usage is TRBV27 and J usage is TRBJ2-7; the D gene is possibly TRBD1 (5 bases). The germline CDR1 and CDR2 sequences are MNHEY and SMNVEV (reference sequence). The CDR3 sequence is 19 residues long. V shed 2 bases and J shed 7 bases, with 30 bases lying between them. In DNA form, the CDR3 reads TGTGCCAGCAGTTTAAGGGGTAGGAAAGGTTGGAAAGACGGCAAAGAGCAGTACTTC. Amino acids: CASSLRGRKGWKDGKEQYF.

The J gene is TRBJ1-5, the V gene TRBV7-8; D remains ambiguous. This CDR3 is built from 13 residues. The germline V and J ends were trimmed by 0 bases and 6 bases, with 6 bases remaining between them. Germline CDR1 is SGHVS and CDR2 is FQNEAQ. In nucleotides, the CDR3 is TGTGCCAGCAGCTTAGCCCCTACTCAGCCCCAGCATTTT. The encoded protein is CASSLAPTQPQHF.

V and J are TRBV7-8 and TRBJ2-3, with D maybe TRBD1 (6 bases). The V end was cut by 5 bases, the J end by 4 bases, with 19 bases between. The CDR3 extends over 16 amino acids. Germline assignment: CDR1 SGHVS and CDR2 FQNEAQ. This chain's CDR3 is CASSDPGTTDPDTQYF. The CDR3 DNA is TGTGCCAGCAGCGATCCCGGGACAACGGACCCAGATACGCAGTATTTT.

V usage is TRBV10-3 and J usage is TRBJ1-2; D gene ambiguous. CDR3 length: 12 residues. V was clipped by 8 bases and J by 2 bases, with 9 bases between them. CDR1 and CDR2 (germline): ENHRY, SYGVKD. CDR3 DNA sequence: TGTGCCATCTCCGAGGGCAACTATGGCTACACCTTC. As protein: CAISEGNYGYTF.

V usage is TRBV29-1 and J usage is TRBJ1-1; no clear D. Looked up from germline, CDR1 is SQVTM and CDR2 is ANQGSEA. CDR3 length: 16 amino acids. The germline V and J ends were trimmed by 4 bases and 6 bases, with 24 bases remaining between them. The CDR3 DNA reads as TGCAGCGTTGGAACTTGGTACCGTGGAAGGGATCCTGAAGCTTTCTTT. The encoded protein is CSVGTWYRGRDPEAFF. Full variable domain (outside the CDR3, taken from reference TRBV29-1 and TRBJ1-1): SAVISQKPSRDICQRGTSLTIQCQVDSQVTMMFWYRQQPGQSLTLIATANQGSEATYESGFVIDKFPISRPNLTFSTLTVSNMSPEDSSIYLCSVGTWYRGRDPEAFFGQGTRLTVV.

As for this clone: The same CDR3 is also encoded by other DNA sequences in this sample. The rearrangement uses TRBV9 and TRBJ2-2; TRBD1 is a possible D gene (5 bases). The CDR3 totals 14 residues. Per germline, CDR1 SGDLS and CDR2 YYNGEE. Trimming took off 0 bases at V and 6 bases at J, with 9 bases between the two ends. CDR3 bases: TGTGCCAGCAGCGTAGGCAGGGTGGCCGGGGAGCTGTTTTTT. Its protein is CASSVGRVAGELFF.

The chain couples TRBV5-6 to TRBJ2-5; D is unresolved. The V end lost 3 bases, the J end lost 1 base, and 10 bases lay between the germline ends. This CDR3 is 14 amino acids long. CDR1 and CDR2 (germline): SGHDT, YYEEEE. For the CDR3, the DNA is TGTGCCAGCAGCTCCGTCGGTATCCAAGAGACCCAGTACTTC. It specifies CASSSVGIQETQYF.

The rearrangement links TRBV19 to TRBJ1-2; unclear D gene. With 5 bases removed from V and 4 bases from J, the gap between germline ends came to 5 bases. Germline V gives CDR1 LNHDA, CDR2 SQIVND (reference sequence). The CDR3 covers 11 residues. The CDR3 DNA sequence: TGTGCCAGTAGTGTTGTCTATGGCTACACCTTC. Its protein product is CASSVVYGYTF.

The CDR3: CASSLSGQGANTGELFF. The CDR3 coding sequence is TGTGCCAGCAGTTTGTCGGGACAGGGGGCGAACACCGGGGAGCTGTTTTTT. The chain links TRBV28 to TRBJ2-2, with TRBD1 identical over 11 bases. The CDR3 contains 17 residues. In germline, CDR1 is MDHEN, CDR2 SYDVKM. Germline trimming cut 3 bases from V and 0 bases from J; bases unmatched to any gene: 3.

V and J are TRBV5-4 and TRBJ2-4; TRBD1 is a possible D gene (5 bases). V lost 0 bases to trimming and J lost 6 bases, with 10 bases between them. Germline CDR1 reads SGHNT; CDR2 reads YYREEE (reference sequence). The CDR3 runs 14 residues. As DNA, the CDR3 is TGTGCCAGCAGCTTGGATGGGGCCGGAAACATTCAGTACTTC. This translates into CASSLDGAGNIQYF. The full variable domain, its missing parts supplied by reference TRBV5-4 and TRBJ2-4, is ETGVTQSPTHLIKTRGQQVTLRCSSQSGHNTVSWYQQALGQGPQFIFQYYREEENGRGNFPPRFSGLQFPNYSSELNVNALELDDSALYLCASSLDGAGNIQYFGAGTRLSVL.

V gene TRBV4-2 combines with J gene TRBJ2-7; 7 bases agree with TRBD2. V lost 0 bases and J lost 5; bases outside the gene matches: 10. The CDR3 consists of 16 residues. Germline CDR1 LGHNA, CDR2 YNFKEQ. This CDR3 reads CASSQDRPSGVHEQYF. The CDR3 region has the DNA TGTGCCAGCAGCCAAGATAGGCCCAGCGGGGTACACGAGCAGTACTTC.

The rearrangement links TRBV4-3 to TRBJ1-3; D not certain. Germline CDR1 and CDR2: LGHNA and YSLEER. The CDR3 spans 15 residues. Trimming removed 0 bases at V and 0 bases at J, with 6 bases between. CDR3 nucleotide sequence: TGCGCCAGCAGCCAAGATTGGGGCTCTGGAAACACCATATATTTT. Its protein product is CASSQDWGSGNTIYF.

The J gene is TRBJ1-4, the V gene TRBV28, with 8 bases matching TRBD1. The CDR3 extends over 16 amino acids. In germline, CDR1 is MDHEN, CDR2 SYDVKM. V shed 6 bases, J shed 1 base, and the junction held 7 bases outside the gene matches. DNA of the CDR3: TGTGCCAGCAGATCGACAGGGGAAGGAACTAATGAAAAACTGTTTTTT. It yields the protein CASRSTGEGTNEKLFF.

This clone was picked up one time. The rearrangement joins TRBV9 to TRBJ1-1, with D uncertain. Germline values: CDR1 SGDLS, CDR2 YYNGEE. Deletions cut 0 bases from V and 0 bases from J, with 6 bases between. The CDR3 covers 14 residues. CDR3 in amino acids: CASSVGIMNTEAFF. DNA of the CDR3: TGTGCCAGCAGCGTAGGGATCATGAACACTGAAGCTTTCTTT.

CDR3 protein: CASSPQLAGVVDTQYF. CDR3 sequence (DNA): TGTGCCAGCAGCCCCCAGCTAGCGGGGGTAGTAGATACGCAGTATTTT. This chain joins TRBV4-2 and TRBJ2-3; 10 bases line up with TRBD2. J lost 5 bases, V lost 4 bases, and 9 bases had no gene match. CDR3 length: 16 residues. The germline CDR1 and CDR2 sequences are LGHNA and YNFKEQ.

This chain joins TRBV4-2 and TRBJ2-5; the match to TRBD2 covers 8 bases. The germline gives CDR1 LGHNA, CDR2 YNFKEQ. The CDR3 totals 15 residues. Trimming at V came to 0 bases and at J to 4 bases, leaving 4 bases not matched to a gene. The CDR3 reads CASSQDRRGVETQYF. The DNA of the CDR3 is TGTGCCAGCAGCCAAGATCGGCGGGGGGTAGAGACCCAGTACTTC.